This T cell receptor beta chain comes out of a study of low-dose radiotherapy and immunotherapy resistance in tumors. Across the whole study: Intravenous ipilimumab 1 mg/kg every six weeks was given with nivolumab 240 mg every two weeks.

TCR amplification used 15 to 20 PCR cycles, a constant-region primer and a V-primer adapter. TCRdb re-called the reads with MiXCR, one entry per CDR3 protein. The sample includes about 50,000 distinct CDR3 sequences, roughly 12% seen only once; the top ten take 5.5% to 8%. This clonotype was detected many times. Trimming shortened V by 7 bases and J by 0 bases, and 10 bases separated the two germline ends. The CDR3 has 13 amino acids. Documented time point: before trial treatment. Low-dose radiotherapy, low-dose cyclophosphamide, aspirin, ipilimumab and nivolumab were all given to the donors. The material was PBMCs, obtained before treatment. The source of this sequence is a female donor with ovarian cancer. The V gene is TRBV12-3 or TRBV12-4, the J gene TRBJ2-7; D is uncertain. This chain's CDR3 is CASMASSSYEQYF. The DNA of the CDR3 is TGTGCCAGCATGGCCAGTAGCTCCTACGAGCAGTACTTC.